The following is a T cell receptor beta chain sequence with its context. Its specificity is unknown. The data originate from a study of T cell responses to AZD1222 COVID-19 vaccine. Findings of the study overall: At 160-218 and 743-854, vaccine-associated CD4 TCRs were dominant, and they spanned spike. Repertoires were collected only later (after the peak T cell response had occurred). Only a handful of AZD1222 recipients tested seropositive at baseline. The donor cohort was predominantly white British with a female majority, and clonal diversity may have been underestimated.

V dropped 7 bases and J dropped 6 bases, with 15 bases sitting between them. There are 14 residues in the CDR3. CDR1 and CDR2 from the germline V gene are MDHEN and SYDVKM. The method was immunoSEQ multiplex PCR; TCRdb's version includes in-frame clones alone and lacks a portion of them. The sample carries 150,000 or so clones, less than 90% recorded once. The receptor was derived from an adult in good health. The V and J genes are TRBV28 and TRBJ2-2, with D perhaps TRBD1 (5 bases). The specimen was peripheral blood, collected on day 0 of MenACWY control vaccination. DNA of the CDR3: TGTGCCAGCACCCCGCTGCAGGGCGCCGGGGAGCTGTTTTTT. This codes for CASTPLQGAGELFF.